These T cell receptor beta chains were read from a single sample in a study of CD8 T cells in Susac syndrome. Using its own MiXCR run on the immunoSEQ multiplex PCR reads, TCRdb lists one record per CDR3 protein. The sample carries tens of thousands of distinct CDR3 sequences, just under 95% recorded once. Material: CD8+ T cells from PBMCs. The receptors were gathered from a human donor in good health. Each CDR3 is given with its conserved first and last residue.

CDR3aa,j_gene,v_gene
CSVEDTSGRDTDTQYF,TRBJ2-3,TRBV29-1
CASSLVGSGRASDTQYF,TRBJ2-3,TRBV7-2
CASSSDRGLYEQYF,TRBJ2-7,TRBV27
CASSLAIWADTQYF,TRBJ2-3,TRBV5-1
CSASPQRVSNQPQHF,TRBJ1-5,TRBV20-1
CASSSRDSATNEKLFF,TRBJ1-4,TRBV5-1
CSAYTTESSDTQYF,TRBJ2-3,TRBV20-1
CASTRTGGDNEQFF,TRBJ2-1,TRBV10-2
CASSLEGFSNEQYF,TRBJ2-7,TRBV7-9
CASRGTGNSPLHF,TRBJ1-6,TRBV12-3/TRBV12-4
CASSLHDRYEQYF,TRBJ2-7,TRBV27
CASSQGQEPNQPQHF,TRBJ1-5,TRBV4-1
CASSQELGYEQYF,TRBJ2-7,TRBV4-1
CASSQDRNGYGYTF,TRBJ1-2,TRBV4-1
CASSHFSDRSDTQYF,TRBJ2-3,TRBV4-2
CASSQARGTGVEQYF,TRBJ2-7,TRBV4-1
CASSFDGGEQFF,TRBJ2-1,TRBV5-1
CSARGGQGGDYGYTF,TRBJ1-2,TRBV20-1
CASSQDSSRYEQYF,TRBJ2-7,TRBV4-1
CASSQDVRTGYGYTF,TRBJ1-2,TRBV4-3
CASSLEAGQDTQYF,TRBJ2-3,TRBV28
CASRGTTEAFF,TRBJ1-1,TRBV7-9
CATSVGRRNTEAFF,TRBJ1-1,TRBV15
CASSFSPQSPNYGYTF,TRBJ1-2,TRBV28
CASSVGTLTTAYNEQFF,TRBJ2-1,TRBV9
CATSRPGGTGVLTEAFF,TRBJ1-1,TRBV15
CSVEDRRQGPVYGYTF,TRBJ1-2,TRBV29-1
CASSSQGRGDYGYTF,TRBJ1-2,TRBV27
CASSLWTGGLDTEAFF,TRBJ1-1,TRBV7-2
CASSLSAPLAKNIQYF,TRBJ2-4,TRBV12-3/TRBV12-4
CASSFSAGAGTF,TRBJ1-2,TRBV5-1
CASSYLSGANVLTF,TRBJ2-6,TRBV6-5
CASSFDNDPHNEQFF,TRBJ2-1,TRBV11-3
CASSQGWRLGANVLTF,TRBJ2-6,TRBV14
CASMTVRGGSDEQFF,TRBJ2-1,TRBV7-9
CASSPSRGEKLFF,TRBJ1-4,TRBV4-1
CASSPKEHYNEQFF,TRBJ2-1,TRBV7-9
CSARDSEAFF,TRBJ1-1,TRBV20-1
CASSPRLAGSYNEQFF,TRBJ2-1,TRBV5-5
CASRSPGLLNEQFF,TRBJ2-1,TRBV7-9
CATSRDRAESREQYF,TRBJ2-7,TRBV15
CASSVPSSGQFF,TRBJ2-1,TRBV2
CASSSGRTGGERIYGYTF,TRBJ1-2,TRBV11-2
CASSQGAYEQYF,TRBJ2-7,TRBV12-3/TRBV12-4
CASSPGRGRIPAFF,TRBJ1-1,TRBV9